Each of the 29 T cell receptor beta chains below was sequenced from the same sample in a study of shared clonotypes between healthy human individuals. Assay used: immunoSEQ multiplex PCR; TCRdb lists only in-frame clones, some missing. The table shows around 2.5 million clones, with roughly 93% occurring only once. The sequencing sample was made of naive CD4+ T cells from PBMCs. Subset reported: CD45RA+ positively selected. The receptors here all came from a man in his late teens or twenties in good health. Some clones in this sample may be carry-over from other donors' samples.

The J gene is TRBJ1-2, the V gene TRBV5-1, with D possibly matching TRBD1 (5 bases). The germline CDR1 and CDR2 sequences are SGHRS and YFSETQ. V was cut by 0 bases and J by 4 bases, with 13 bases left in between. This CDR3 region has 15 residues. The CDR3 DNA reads TGCGCCAGCAGCTTGGAGTTGGGGGAGCGCTATGGCTACACCTTC. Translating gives CASSLELGERYGYTF. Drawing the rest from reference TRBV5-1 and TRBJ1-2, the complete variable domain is KAGVTQTPRYLIKTRGQQVTLSCSPISGHRSVSWYQQTPGQGLQFLFEYFSETQRNKGNFPGRFSGRQFSNSRSEMNVSTLELGDSALYLCASSLELGERYGYTFGSGTRLTVV.

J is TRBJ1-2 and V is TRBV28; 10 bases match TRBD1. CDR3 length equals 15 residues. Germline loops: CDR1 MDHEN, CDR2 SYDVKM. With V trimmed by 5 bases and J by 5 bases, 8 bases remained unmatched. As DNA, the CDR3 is TGTGCCAGCAGTCCGACAGGGGGCAAGAGATATGGCTACACCTTC. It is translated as CASSPTGGKRYGYTF.

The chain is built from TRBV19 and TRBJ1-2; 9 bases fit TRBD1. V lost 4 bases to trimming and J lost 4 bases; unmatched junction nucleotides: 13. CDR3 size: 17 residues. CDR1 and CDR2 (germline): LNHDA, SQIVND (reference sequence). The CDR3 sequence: CASSTVPGQGGLYGYTF. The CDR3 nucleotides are TGTGCCAGTAGTACGGTACCGGGACAGGGAGGCCTCTATGGCTACACCTTC.

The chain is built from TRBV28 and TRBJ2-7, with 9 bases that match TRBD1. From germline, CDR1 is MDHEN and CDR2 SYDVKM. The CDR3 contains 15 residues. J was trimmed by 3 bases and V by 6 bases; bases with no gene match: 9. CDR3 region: CASRPGTGLFYEQYF. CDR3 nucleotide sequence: TGTGCCAGCAGACCCGGGACAGGGCTTTTCTACGAGCAGTACTTC.

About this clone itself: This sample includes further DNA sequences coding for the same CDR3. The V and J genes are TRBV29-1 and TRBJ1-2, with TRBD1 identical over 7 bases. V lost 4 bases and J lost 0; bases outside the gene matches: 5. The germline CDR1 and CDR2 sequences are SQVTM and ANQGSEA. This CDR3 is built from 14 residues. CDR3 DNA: TGCAGCGTTGCCCCCGGGACAGCTAACTATGGCTACACCTTC. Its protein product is CSVAPGTANYGYTF. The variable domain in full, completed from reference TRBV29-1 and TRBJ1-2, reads SAVISQKPSRDICQRGTSLTIQCQVDSQVTMMFWYRQQPGQSLTLIATANQGSEATYESGFVIDKFPISRPNLTFSTLTVSNMSPEDSSIYLCSVAPGTANYGYTFGSGTRLTVV.

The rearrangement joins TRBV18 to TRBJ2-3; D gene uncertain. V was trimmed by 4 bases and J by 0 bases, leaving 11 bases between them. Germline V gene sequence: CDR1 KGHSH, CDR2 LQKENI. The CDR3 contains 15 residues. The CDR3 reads CASSLRPRSTDTQYF. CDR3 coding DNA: TGTGCCAGCTCACTTAGACCCCGAAGCACAGATACGCAGTATTTT. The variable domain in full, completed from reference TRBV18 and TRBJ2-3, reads NAGVMQNPRHLVRRRGQEARLRCSPMKGHSHVYWYRQLPEEGLKFMVYLQKENIIDESGMPKERFSAEFPKEGPSILRIQQVVRGDSAAYFCASSLRPRSTDTQYFGPGTRLTVL.

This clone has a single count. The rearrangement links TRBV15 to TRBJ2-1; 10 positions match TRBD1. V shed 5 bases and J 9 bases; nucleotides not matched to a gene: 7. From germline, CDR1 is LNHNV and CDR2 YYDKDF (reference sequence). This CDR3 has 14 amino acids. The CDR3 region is CATSPRQGAGEQFF. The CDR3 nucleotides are TGTGCCACCAGCCCCCGACAGGGGGCGGGTGAGCAGTTCTTC.

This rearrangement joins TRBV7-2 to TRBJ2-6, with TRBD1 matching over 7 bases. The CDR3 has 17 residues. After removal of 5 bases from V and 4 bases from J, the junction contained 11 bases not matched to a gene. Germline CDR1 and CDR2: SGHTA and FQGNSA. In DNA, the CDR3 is TGTGCCAGCAGCCAACAGACAGGGCGGCCCGGGGCCAACGTCCTGACTTTC. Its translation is CASSQQTGRPGANVLTF.

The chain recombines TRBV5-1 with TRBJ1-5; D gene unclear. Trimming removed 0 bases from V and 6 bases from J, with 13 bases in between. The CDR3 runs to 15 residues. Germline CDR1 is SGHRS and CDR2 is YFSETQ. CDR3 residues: CASSLAPGNSQPQHF. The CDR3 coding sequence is TGCGCCAGCAGCTTGGCTCCGGGAAACAGTCAGCCCCAGCATTTT.

This chain's CDR3 is CASTLRGLGADTQYF. The CDR3 DNA is TGTGCCAGCACCCTCAGGGGCCTTGGGGCAGATACGCAGTATTTT. The gene calls are TRBV27 and TRBJ2-3, with a tentative D call TRBD1 (6 bases). The V and J ends lost 7 bases and 4 bases respectively, with 18 bases between them. The CDR3 has 15 residues. CDR1 is MNHEY, CDR2 SMNVEV, per germline (reference sequence).

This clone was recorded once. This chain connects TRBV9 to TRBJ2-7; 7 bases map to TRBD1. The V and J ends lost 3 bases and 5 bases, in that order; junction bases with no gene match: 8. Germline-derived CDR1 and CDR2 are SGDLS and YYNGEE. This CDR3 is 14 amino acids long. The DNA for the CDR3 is TGTGCCAGCAGCGCATCCGGGACAGCCCACGAGCAGTACTTC. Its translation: CASSASGTAHEQYF.

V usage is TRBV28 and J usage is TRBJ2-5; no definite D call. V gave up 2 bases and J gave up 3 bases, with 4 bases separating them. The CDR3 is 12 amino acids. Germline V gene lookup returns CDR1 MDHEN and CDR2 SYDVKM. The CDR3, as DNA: TGTGCCAGCAGTTTACGAAAAGAGACCCAGTACTTC. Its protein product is CASSLRKETQYF. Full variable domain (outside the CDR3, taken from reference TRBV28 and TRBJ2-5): DVKVTQSSRYLVKRTGEKVFLECVQDMDHENMFWYRQDPGLGLRLIYFSYDVKMKEKGDIPEGYSVSREKKERFSLILESASTNQTSMYLCASSLRKETQYFGPGTRLLVL.

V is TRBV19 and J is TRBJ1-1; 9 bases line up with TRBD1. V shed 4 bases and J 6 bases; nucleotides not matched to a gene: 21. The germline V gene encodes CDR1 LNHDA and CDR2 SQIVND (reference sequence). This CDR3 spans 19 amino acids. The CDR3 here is CASSKGERDRDGNGAEAFF. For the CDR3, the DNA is TGTGCCAGTAGTAAGGGGGAGAGGGACAGGGATGGGAATGGCGCTGAAGCTTTCTTT.

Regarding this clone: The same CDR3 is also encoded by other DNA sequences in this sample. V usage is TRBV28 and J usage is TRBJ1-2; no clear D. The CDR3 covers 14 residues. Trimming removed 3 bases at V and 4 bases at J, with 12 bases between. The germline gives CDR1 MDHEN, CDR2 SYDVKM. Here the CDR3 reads CASSLGPRIYGYTF. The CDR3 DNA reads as TGTGCCAGCAGTTTGGGCCCCCGGATCTATGGCTACACCTTC.

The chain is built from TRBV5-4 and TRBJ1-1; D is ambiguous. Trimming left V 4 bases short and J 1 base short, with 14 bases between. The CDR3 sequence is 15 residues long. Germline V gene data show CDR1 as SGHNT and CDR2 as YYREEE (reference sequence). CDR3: CASSHPKEGNTEAFF. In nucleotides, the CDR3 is TGTGCCAGCAGCCACCCAAAGGAGGGGAACACTGAAGCTTTCTTT.

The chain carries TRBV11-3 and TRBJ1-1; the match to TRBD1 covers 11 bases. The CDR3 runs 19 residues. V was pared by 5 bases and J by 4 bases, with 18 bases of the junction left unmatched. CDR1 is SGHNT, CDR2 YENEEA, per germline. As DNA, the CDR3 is TGTGCCAGCAGCGCAGGAGGGGACAGGGGGAGACAAGGGACCACTGAAGCTTTCTTT. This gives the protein CASSAGGDRGRQGTTEAFF.

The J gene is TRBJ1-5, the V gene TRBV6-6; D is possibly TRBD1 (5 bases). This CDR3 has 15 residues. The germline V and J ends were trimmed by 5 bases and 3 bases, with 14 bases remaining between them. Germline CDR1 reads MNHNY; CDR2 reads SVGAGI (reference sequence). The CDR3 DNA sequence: TGTGCCAGCAGTCAAACCAGACAGAACAATCAGCCCCAGCATTTT. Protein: CASSQTRQNNQPQHF.

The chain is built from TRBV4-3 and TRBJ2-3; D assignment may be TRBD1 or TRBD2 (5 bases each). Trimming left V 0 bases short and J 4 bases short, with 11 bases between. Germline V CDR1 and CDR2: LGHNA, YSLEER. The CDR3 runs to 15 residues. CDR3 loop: CASSQDDRGADTQYF. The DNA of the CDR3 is TGCGCCAGCAGCCAAGACGATAGGGGAGCAGATACGCAGTATTTT.

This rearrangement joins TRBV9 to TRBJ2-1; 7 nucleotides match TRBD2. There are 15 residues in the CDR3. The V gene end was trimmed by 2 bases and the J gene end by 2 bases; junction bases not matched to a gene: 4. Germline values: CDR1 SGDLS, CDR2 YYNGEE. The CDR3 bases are TGTGCCAGCAGCGTCACAGCGGGAACCTACAATGAGCAGTTCTTC. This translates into CASSVTAGTYNEQFF.

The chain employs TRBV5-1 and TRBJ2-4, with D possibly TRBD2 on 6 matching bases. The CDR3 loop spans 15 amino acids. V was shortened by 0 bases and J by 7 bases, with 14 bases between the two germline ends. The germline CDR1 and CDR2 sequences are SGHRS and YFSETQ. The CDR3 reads CASSLGAGSSNIQYF. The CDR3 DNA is TGCGCCAGCAGCTTGGGGGCCGGGAGTTCTAACATTCAGTACTTC.

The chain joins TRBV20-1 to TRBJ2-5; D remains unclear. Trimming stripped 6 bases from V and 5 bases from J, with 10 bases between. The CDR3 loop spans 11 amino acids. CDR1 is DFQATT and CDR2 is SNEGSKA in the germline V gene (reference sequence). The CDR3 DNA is TGCAGTGCCCCCCTTTGGGAGACCCAGTACTTC. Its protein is CSAPLWETQYF.

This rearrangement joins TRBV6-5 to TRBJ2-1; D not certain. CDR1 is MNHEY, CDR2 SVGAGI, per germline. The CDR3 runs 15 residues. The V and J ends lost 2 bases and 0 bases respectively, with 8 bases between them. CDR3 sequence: CASSYASSSYNEQFF. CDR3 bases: TGTGCCAGCAGTTACGCCTCGAGCTCCTACAATGAGCAGTTCTTC.

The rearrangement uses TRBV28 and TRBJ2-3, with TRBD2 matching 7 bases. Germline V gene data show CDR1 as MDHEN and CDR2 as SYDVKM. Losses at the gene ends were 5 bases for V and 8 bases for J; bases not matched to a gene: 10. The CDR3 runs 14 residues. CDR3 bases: TGTGCCAGCAGTACGGGACTAAAGAGGGGTACGCAGTATTTT. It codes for CASSTGLKRGTQYF. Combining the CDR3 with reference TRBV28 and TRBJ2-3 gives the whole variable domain DVKVTQSSRYLVKRTGEKVFLECVQDMDHENMFWYRQDPGLGLRLIYFSYDVKMKEKGDIPEGYSVSREKKERFSLILESASTNQTSMYLCASSTGLKRGTQYFGPGTRLTVL.

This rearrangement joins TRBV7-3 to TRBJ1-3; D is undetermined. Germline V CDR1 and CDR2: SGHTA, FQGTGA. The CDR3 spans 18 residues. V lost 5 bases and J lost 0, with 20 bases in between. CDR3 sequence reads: CASSPREGFTPSGNTIYF. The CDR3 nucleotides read TGTGCCAGCAGCCCACGTGAGGGTTTCACCCCCTCTGGAAACACCATATATTTT. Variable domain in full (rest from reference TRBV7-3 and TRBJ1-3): GAGVSQTPSNKVTEKGKYVELRCDPISGHTALYWYRQSLGQGPEFLIYFQGTGAADDSGLPNDRFFAVRPEGSVSTLKIQRTERGDSAVYLCASSPREGFTPSGNTIYFGEGSWLTVV.

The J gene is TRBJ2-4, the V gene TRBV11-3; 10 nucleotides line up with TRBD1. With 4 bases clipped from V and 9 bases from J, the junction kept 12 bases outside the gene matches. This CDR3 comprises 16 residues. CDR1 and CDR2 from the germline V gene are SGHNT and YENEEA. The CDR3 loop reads CASSSEVTGGGGIQYF. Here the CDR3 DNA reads TGTGCCAGCAGCTCTGAGGTGACAGGGGGCGGGGGCATTCAGTACTTC. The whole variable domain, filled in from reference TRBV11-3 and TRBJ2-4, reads EAGVVQSPRYKIIEKKQPVAFWCNPISGHNTLYWYLQNLGQGPELLIRYENEEAVDDSQLPKDRFSAERLKGVDSTLKIQPAELGDSAVYLCASSSEVTGGGGIQYFGAGTRLSVL.

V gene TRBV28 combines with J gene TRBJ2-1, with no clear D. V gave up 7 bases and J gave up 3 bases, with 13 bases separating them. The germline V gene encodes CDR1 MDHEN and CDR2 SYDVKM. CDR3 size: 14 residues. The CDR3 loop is CASTRGRNYNEQFF. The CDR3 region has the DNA TGTGCCAGCACCCGTGGACGGAACTACAATGAGCAGTTCTTC.

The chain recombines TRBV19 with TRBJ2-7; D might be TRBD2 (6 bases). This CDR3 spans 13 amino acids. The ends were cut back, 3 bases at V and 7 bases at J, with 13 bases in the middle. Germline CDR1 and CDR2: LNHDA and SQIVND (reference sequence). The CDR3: CASSISGVGEQYF. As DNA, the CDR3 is TGTGCCAGTAGTATTTCGGGAGTGGGGGAGCAGTACTTC. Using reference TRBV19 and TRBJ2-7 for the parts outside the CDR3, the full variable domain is DGGITQSPKYLFRKEGQNVTLSCEQNLNHDAMYWYRQDPGQGLRLIYYSQIVNDFQKGDIAEGYSVSREKKESFPLTVTSAQKNPTAFYLCASSISGVGEQYFGPGTRLTVT.

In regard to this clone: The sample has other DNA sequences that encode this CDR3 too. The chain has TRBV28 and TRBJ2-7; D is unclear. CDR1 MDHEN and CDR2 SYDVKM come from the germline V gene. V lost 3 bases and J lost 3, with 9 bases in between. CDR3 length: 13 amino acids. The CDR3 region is CASSFRTGYEQYF. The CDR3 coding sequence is TGTGCCAGCAGTTTTCGGACGGGCTACGAGCAGTACTTC.

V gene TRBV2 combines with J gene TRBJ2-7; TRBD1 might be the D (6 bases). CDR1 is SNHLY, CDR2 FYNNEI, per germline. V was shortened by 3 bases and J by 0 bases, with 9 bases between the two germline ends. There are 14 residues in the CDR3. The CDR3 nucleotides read TGTGCCAGCAGTGAGGCAGGGGCCTCCTACGAGCAGTACTTC. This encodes CASSEAGASYEQYF.